This T cell receptor (beta chain) was found in a study of blood T cell repertoires in COVID-19. Overall study context: The study drew acute and convalescent COVID-19 samples from the United States, Italy and Spain.

The length of the CDR3 is 13 residues. The V gene's germline CDR1 is MDHEN and CDR2 SYDVKM. Trimming removed 7 bases from V and 4 bases from J, with 12 bases in between. The study counted Cohort 3 donors as recovered given two negative PCRs, clearance, or symptom resolution. Profiling relied on immunoSEQ multiplex PCR, and the TCRdb table lists in-frame clones only, not all of them. Of about 250,000 clones in the sample, around 86% were seen once. This sequence originates from a man aged 35-49 years who had recovered from COVID-19. The chain joins TRBV28 to TRBJ2-3; a possible D gene is TRBD2 (6 bases). The material sequenced was PBMCs or T cells enriched from blood (not recorded which). The CDR3 coding sequence is TGTGCCAGCACCGCGGAGGGGCCAGATACGCAGTATTTT. Protein: CASTAEGPDTQYF.